This T cell receptor (beta chain) comes out of a study of blood T cells in healthy people across ages. The study, taken as a whole, reports: TCR beta diversity, measured per million T cells, fell in a roughly linear way with age.

For the second PCR, which ran for 7 to 11 cycles, a sample-barcoded 5' primer and a J-beta primer mix were used. The template-switch adaptor was a 5' adaptor with 12 random nucleotides. It tagged each cDNA molecule. Using its own MiXCR run on the 5' RACE reads, TCRdb lists one record per CDR3 protein. Of hundreds of thousands of distinct CDR3 sequences detected, roughly 44% appear once; the ten largest clones hold roughly 18%. This clonotype was counted a few times. Its antigen is currently unknown. Collection of ten milliliters of peripheral blood was performed for each donor. Per-sample PBMC isolation yielded at least 7 million cells. The germline gives CDR1 SEHNR, CDR2 FQNEAQ (reference sequence). The ends were cut back, 3 bases at V and 1 base at J, with 13 bases in the middle. This CDR3 is built from 16 residues.

Material for sequencing was blood. The chain couples TRBV7-9 to TRBJ2-1; the D gene is possibly TRBD2 (7 bases). The TCR comes from a man aged 55 to 70 in good health. Here the CDR3 DNA reads TGTGCCAGCAGCTTTGGGGGGGGCAGGTCCTACAATGAGCAGTTCTTC. This codes for CASSFGGGRSYNEQFF.